A selection of T cell receptor beta chains follows, all from one sample in a study of vaccination effects on CD4 cells after COVID-19. No antigen has been identified for these receptors. Profiling relied on immunoSEQ multiplex PCR, and the TCRdb table lists in-frame clones only, not all of them. This sample carries about 22,000 clones, approximately 77% of them seen once, and the ten largest clones take 15% to 20%. Sequenced here: CD4+ T cells from PBMCs cultured with HCoV-NL63 spike peptides, sampled before COVID-19 vaccination. These receptors were collected from a human donor who received a COVID-19 vaccine. CDR3s include the opening cysteine and the closing phenylalanine or tryptophan. The order of the fields is J gene, clone size, D gene, CDR3 length, V gene, CDR3 protein, CDR3 DNA. D genes are given only for firm matches. Expanded clones get a size class; other rows say once, few or many, or leave the size out.

TRBJ2-5,-,TRBD1,14,TRBV19,CASSMGTGQETQYF,TGTGCCAGTAGTATGGGGACAGGGCAAGAGACCCAGTACTTC
TRBJ1-1,-,-,13,TRBV30,CAWSQSARTEAFF,TGTGCCTGGAGTCAATCGGCCCGCACTGAAGCTTTCTTT
TRBJ1-2,-,-,14,TRBV5-4,CASSPGTQSYGYTF,TGTGCCAGCAGCCCCGGGACTCAAAGCTATGGCTACACCTTC
TRBJ1-1,-,-,12,TRBV6-5,CASSPRSAEAFF,TGTGCCAGCAGTCCCCGGTCGGCTGAAGCTTTCTTT
TRBJ2-3,once,-,14,TRBV19,CASKRMFRGDTQYF,TGTGCCAGTAAAAGGATGTTCAGGGGAGATACGCAGTATTTT
TRBJ2-1,-,-,13,TRBV4-2,CASSQEVAYEQFF,TGTGCCAGCAGCCAGGAAGTAGCGTATGAGCAGTTCTTC
TRBJ2-1,-,-,11,TRBV20-1,CSARGINEQFF,TGCAGTGCTAGAGGTATCAATGAGCAGTTCTTC
TRBJ1-2,few,-,17,TRBV19,CASSTVHSQGSHYGYTF,TGTGCCAGTAGCACCGTGCATTCTCAGGGGAGTCACTATGGCTACACCTTC
TRBJ2-7,many,-,14,TRBV20-1,CSASQLATPYEQYF,TGCAGTGCTAGTCAGCTAGCGACTCCTTACGAGCAGTACTTC
TRBJ2-7,few,-,16,TRBV4-1,CASSQEGLGHYYEQYF,TGCGCCAGCAGCCAAGAAGGTCTGGGCCACTACTACGAGCAGTACTTC
TRBJ2-1,-,-,13,TRBV18,CASSPDTYNEQFF,TGTGCCAGCTCACCGGACACCTACAATGAGCAGTTCTTC
TRBJ1-2,-,-,15,TRBV10-3,CAISRSWGGSEGYTF,TGTGCCATCAGTCGGTCTTGGGGGGGGTCTGAAGGCTACACCTTC
TRBJ1-5,few,TRBD1,13,TRBV6-5,CASKTGVDQPQHF,TGTGCCAGCAAAACAGGGGTCGATCAGCCCCAGCATTTT
TRBJ1-3,-,-,16,TRBV7-2,CASSNEGWGRGNTIYF,TGTGCCAGCAGCAACGAAGGCTGGGGGAGAGGAAACACCATATATTTT
TRBJ1-1,-,TRBD1,16,TRBV6-1,CASSAALGTGNTEAFF,TGTGCCAGCAGTGCAGCCTTGGGGACAGGGAACACTGAAGCTTTCTTT